Following are 25 T cell receptor beta chains from one sample sequenced in a study of blood T cells in healthy people across ages. A second roughly 7 to 11 cycle PCR used barcoded and J-beta primers. One entry per CDR3 protein results from TCRdb running MiXCR on the 5' RACE reads. The table records about a million distinct CDR3 sequences, approximately 49% of them present only once. Sequenced input: blood. The receptor source for this set is a man aged 25 to 40 in good health.

The chain has TRBV3-1 and TRBJ1-6; D is undetermined. Trimming took off 0 bases at V and 0 bases at J, with 15 bases between the two ends. Germline V CDR1 and CDR2: LGHDT, YNNKEL (reference sequence). CDR3 length: 19 amino acids. The CDR3 DNA follows: TGTGCCAGCAGCCAAGATTGGGGAGGCCGCGGCTCCTATAATTCACCCCTCCACTTT. This encodes CASSQDWGGRGSYNSPLHF.

The V gene is TRBV20-1, the J gene TRBJ2-1; no clear D gene. There are 13 residues in the CDR3. Germline V gives CDR1 DFQATT, CDR2 SNEGSKA (reference sequence). The ends were cut back, 1 base at V and 2 bases at J, with 6 bases in the middle. CDR3 protein: CSARGWAYNEQFF. The CDR3 DNA is TGCAGTGCTAGAGGCTGGGCCTACAATGAGCAGTTCTTC.

The chain carries TRBV12-3 or TRBV12-4 and TRBJ2-7; 7 bases map to TRBD1. The CDR3 totals 15 residues. V gave up 5 bases and J gave up 2 bases; unmatched junction bases: 9. This CDR3 is CASSEGTALTYEQYF. In nucleotides, the CDR3 is TGTGCCAGCAGTGAAGGGACAGCCCTAACCTACGAGCAGTACTTC.

This chain uses TRBV21-1 with TRBJ1-1. TRBV21-1 is deemed a pseudogene. The CDR3 length is 14 residues. Here the CDR3 DNA reads TGTGCCAGCAGCAGGAAGAAGAAAGACACTGAAGCTTTCTTT. It yields the protein CASSRKKKDTEAFF.

The chain recombines TRBV6-5 with TRBJ2-7; D could derive from TRBD1 or TRBD2 (6 bases each). In germline, CDR1 is MNHEY, CDR2 SVGAGI. V dropped 0 bases and J dropped 2 bases, with 11 bases sitting between them. This CDR3 contains 15 residues. The CDR3 DNA follows: TGTGCCAGCAGTTACTCGAGGGGGGAAACCTACGAGCAGTACTTC. Protein: CASSYSRGETYEQYF.

As concerns this clonotype: Sequence at one end of the junction differs from germline and may be a read error. V gene TRBV20-1 combines with J gene TRBJ1-6, with D uncertain. The CDR3 spans 12 residues. CDR1 DFQATT and CDR2 SNEGSKA come from the germline V gene (reference sequence). The CDR3 loop is CSVRKGGSPLHF. CDR3 in DNA: TGCAGTGTTAGAAAGGGCGGTTCACCCCTCCACTTT.

The genes are TRBV5-1 and TRBJ2-3, with 11 nucleotides matching TRBD2. V lost 6 bases and J lost 1; bases outside the gene matches: 4. Germline CDR1 is SGHRS and CDR2 is YFSETQ. The CDR3 consists of 15 residues. The CDR3 sequence: CASKPTSGGTDTQYF. CDR3 nucleotides: TGCGCCAGCAAACCGACTAGCGGGGGCACAGATACGCAGTATTTT.

In this sample, this clonotype turned up a few times. The chain is built from TRBV12-3 or TRBV12-4 and TRBJ2-1; TRBD1 might be the D (6 bases). V lost 4 bases and J lost 5, with 12 bases in between. The length of the CDR3 is 14 residues. CDR3 nucleotides: TGTGCCAGCAGTTATTGGGGGCAGCACAATGAGCAGTTCTTC. This encodes CASSYWGQHNEQFF.

This chain joins TRBV6-2 or TRBV6-3 and TRBJ2-7; the D is unclear. Between the trimmed V and J ends, which lost 7 bases and 2 bases, there was a span of 24 bases. The germline CDR1 and CDR2 sequences are MNHEY and SVGEGT. This CDR3 is 17 amino acids long. Here the CDR3 DNA reads TGTGCCAGCACCCGCCAGAGGTTCGGTTACACCACCTACGAGCAGTACTTC. Amino acid sequence: CASTRQRFGYTTYEQYF.

The chain recombines TRBV5-1 with TRBJ2-1; maybe TRBD2 (6 bases). Trimming took off 9 bases at V and 3 bases at J, with 16 bases between the two ends. Germline V gives CDR1 SGHRS, CDR2 YFSETQ. The CDR3 runs 14 residues. CDR3 residues: CATRLATLYNEQFF. The CDR3 coding sequence is TGCGCCACCCGCCTAGCGACCCTCTACAATGAGCAGTTCTTC.

This clonotype turned up a few times. The genes are TRBV5-1 and TRBJ2-3; D not certain. The CDR3 length is 14 residues. Trimming cost V 2 bases and J 4 bases, with 11 bases left between them. CDR1 SGHRS and CDR2 YFSETQ come from the germline V gene. For the CDR3, the DNA is TGCGCCAGCAGCTTAGACGGGTTGCCAGATACGCAGTATTTT. This encodes CASSLDGLPDTQYF.

Here the CDR3 reads CASSLDQFGTSSYEQYF. DNA for the CDR3: TGTGCCAGCAGCTTAGATCAGTTCGGGACATCCTCCTACGAGCAGTACTTC. This chain connects TRBV11-2 to TRBJ2-7, with D perhaps matching TRBD1 (6 bases). CDR1 and CDR2 from the germline V gene are SGHAT and FQNNGV. CDR3 length: 17 amino acids. Between the trimmed V and J ends, which lost 0 bases and 0 bases, there was a span of 15 bases.

V usage is TRBV3-1 and J usage is TRBJ2-2, with D perhaps TRBD1 (6 bases). The CDR3 loop spans 13 amino acids. The germline gives CDR1 LGHDT, CDR2 YNNKEL (reference sequence). V lost 2 bases and J lost 6, with 7 bases in between. The CDR3 sequence: CASSQTGPGELFF. The CDR3 DNA reads TGTGCCAGCAGCCAAACAGGGCCCGGGGAGCTGTTTTTT.

Notes on this clonotype: A read error may produce the germline difference seen at one junction end. This chain uses TRBV29-1 with TRBJ2-7; 9 bases are shared with TRBD1. The length of the CDR3 is 14 residues. The germline gives CDR1 SQVTM, CDR2 ANQGSEA. CDR3 amino acids: CSVFPGQGSDEQYF. The CDR3 nucleotides are TGCAGCGTCTTCCCGGGACAGGGCTCCGACGAGCAGTACTTC.

In its sample, this clonotype was seen a few times. This chain uses TRBV4-1 with TRBJ1-1; D is unclear. CDR3 size: 13 residues. CDR1 and CDR2 from the germline V gene are MGHRA and YSYEKL. The ends were cut back, 0 bases at V and 6 bases at J, with 8 bases in the middle. This CDR3 is CASSQDSTPEAFF. The CDR3, as DNA: TGCGCCAGCAGCCAAGATAGCACACCTGAAGCTTTCTTT.

This clonotype was observed a few times. The chain uses TRBV28 and TRBJ1-2; 9 positions agree with TRBD1. The CDR3 length is 14 residues. Germline V gene data show CDR1 as MDHEN and CDR2 as SYDVKM. The ends lost 8 bases at V and 2 bases at J; junction bases unmatched: 6. The CDR3 protein is CASVSGQGNYGYTF. CDR3 bases: TGTGCCAGCGTCTCAGGACAGGGGAACTATGGCTACACCTTC.

The table lists this clonotype with a few counts. The rearrangement uses TRBV14 and TRBJ1-1, with unresolved D. The V end was cut by 5 bases, the J end by 1 base, with 5 bases between. The CDR3 extends over 12 amino acids. Germline lookup yields CDR1 SGHDN and CDR2 FVKESK. The CDR3 region is CASSGTNTEAFF. CDR3 nucleotide sequence: TGTGCCAGCAGCGGCACGAACACTGAAGCTTTCTTT.

The chain recombines TRBV7-6 with TRBJ1-5, with TRBD1 as a possible D gene (6 bases). Germline V gene data show CDR1 as SGHVS and CDR2 as FNYEAQ. V was shortened by 3 bases and J by 3 bases, with 15 bases between the two germline ends. The CDR3 contains 16 residues. CDR3 in DNA: TGTGCCAGCAGCTTGGGCACAGGGCGGGACAATCAGCCCCAGCATTTT. It codes for CASSLGTGRDNQPQHF.

The CDR3 loop is CASSWTGESNQPQHF. CDR3 DNA sequence: TGTGCCAGCAGTTGGACAGGGGAAAGCAATCAGCCCCAGCATTTT. The chain recombines TRBV6-5 with TRBJ1-5; 9 nucleotides match TRBD1. Looked up from germline, CDR1 is MNHEY and CDR2 is SVGAGI. J gave up 1 base and V 4 bases, and 2 bases lay outside the gene matches. This CDR3 has 15 residues.

V usage is TRBV29-1 and J usage is TRBJ2-7; tentative D call: TRBD1 (6 bases). The germline CDR1 and CDR2 sequences are SQVTM and ANQGSEA. The germline V and J ends were trimmed by 6 bases and 3 bases, with 15 bases remaining between them. This CDR3 is built from 13 residues. CDR3: CSVVSGTIYEQYF. CDR3 nucleotide sequence: TGCAGCGTCGTTTCCGGGACAATCTACGAGCAGTACTTC.

This clonotype was counted between two and nine times. The chain joins TRBV7-2 to TRBJ2-3; 9 bases are shared with TRBD2. The CDR3 consists of 15 residues. The germline V gene encodes CDR1 SGHTA and CDR2 FQGNSA. Germline trimming cut 6 bases from V and 1 base from J; bases unmatched to any gene: 5. The CDR3 loop is CASRLIAGGTDTQYF. The DNA of the CDR3 is TGTGCCAGCAGACTGATAGCGGGAGGCACAGATACGCAGTATTTT.

The genes are TRBV24-1 and TRBJ2-5; 9 bases line up with TRBD1. Germline V gene data show CDR1 as KGHDR and CDR2 as SFDVKD. The CDR3 totals 16 residues. V lost 4 bases, J lost 5 bases, and 10 bases stayed unmatched. CDR3 DNA: TGTGCCACCAGTGAGGCCGGGACAGGGAAACGGGAGACCCAGTACTTC. This codes for CATSEAGTGKRETQYF.

This clonotype occurred once. The chain carries TRBV4-3 and TRBJ2-3, with unresolved D. The CDR3 runs to 16 residues. Germline V gives CDR1 LGHNA, CDR2 YSLEER. V was clipped by 1 base and J by 3 bases, with 14 bases between them. The CDR3 loop is CASSQAWRQGTDTQYF. The CDR3 coding sequence is TGCGCCAGCAGCCAAGCTTGGCGGCAAGGGACAGATACGCAGTATTTT.

The rearrangement uses TRBV25-1 and TRBJ2-1; D gene ambiguous. Germline-derived CDR1 and CDR2 are MGHDK and SYGVNS. The CDR3 has 14 amino acids. V shed 1 base and J shed 5 bases, with 9 bases lying between them. The CDR3 region has the DNA TGTGCCAGCAGTGAATCTGGCAGCCACAATGAGCAGTTCTTC. Its protein product is CASSESGSHNEQFF.

The gene calls are TRBV4-1 and TRBJ1-2; D gene ambiguous. The CDR3 totals 15 residues. The germline gives CDR1 MGHRA, CDR2 YSYEKL. The ends were cut back, 0 bases at V and 4 bases at J, with 12 bases in the middle. The CDR3 sequence is CASSQDPTVPYGYTF. The DNA of the CDR3 is TGCGCCAGCAGCCAAGATCCCACAGTACCCTATGGCTACACCTTC.